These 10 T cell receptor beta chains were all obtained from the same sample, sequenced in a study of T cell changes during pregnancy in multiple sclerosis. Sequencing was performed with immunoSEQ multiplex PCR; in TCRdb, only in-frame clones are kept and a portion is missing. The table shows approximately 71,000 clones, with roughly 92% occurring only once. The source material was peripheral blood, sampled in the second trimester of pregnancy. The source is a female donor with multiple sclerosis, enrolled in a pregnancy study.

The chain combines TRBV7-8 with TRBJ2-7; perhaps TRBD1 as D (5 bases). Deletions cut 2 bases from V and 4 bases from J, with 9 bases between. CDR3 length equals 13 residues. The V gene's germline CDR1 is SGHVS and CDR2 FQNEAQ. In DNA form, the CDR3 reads TGTGCCAGCAGCTTAATAAGGGGATACGAGCAGTACTTC. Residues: CASSLIRGYEQYF.

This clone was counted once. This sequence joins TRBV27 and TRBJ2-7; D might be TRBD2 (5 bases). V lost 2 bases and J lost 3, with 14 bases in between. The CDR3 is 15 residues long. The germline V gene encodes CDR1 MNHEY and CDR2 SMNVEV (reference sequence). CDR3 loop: CASSLGSGRDYEQYF. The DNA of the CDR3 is TGTGCCAGCAGTTTAGGCAGCGGCCGGGACTACGAGCAGTACTTC.

For the CDR3, the DNA is TGTGCCAGCAGCGAGCGGGAGGGCCCTCTGGAGACCCAGTACTTC. Residues: CASSEREGPLETQYF. V is TRBV13 and J is TRBJ2-5; 10 bases are a match to TRBD2. CDR3 size: 15 residues. V gave up 5 bases and J gave up 5 bases; unmatched junction bases: 8. Germline lookup yields CDR1 PRHDT and CDR2 FYEKMQ (reference sequence). Supplemented by reference TRBV13 and TRBJ2-5, the full variable domain reads AAGVIQSPRHLIKEKRETATLKCYPIPRHDTVYWYQQGPGQDPQFLISFYEKMQSDKGSIPDRFSAQQFSDYHSELNMSSLELGDSALYFCASSEREGPLETQYFGPGTRLLVL.

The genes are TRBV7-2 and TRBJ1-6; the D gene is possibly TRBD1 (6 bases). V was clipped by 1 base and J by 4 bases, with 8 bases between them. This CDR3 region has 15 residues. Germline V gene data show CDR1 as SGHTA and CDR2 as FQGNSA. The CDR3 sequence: CASSLGQGYNSPLHF. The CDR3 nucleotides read TGTGCCAGCAGCTTAGGTCAGGGGTATAATTCACCCCTCCACTTT. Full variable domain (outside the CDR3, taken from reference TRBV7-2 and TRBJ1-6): GAGVSQSPSNKVTEKGKDVELRCDPISGHTALYWYRQSLGQGLEFLIYFQGNSAPDKSGLPSDRFSAERTGGSVSTLTIQRTQQEDSAVYLCASSLGQGYNSPLHFGNGTRLTVT.

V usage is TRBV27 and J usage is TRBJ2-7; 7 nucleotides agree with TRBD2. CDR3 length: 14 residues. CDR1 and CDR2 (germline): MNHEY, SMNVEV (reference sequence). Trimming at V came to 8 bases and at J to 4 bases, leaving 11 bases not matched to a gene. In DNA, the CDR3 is TGTGCCAGCCGTACCGGGACTATCCTATACGAGCAGTACTTC. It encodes CASRTGTILYEQYF.

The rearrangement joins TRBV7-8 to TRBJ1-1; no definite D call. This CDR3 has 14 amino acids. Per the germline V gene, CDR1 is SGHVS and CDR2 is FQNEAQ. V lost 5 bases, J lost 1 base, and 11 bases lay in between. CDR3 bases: TGTGCCAGCAGCGCCACTGAGGCGAACACTGAAGCTTTCTTT. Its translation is CASSATEANTEAFF. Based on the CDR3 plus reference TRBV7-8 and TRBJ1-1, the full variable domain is GAGVSQSPRYKVAKRGQDVALRCDPISGHVSLFWYQQALGQGPEFLTYFQNEAQLDKSGLPSDRFFAERPEGSVSTLKIQRTQQEDSAVYLCASSATEANTEAFFGQGTRLTVV.

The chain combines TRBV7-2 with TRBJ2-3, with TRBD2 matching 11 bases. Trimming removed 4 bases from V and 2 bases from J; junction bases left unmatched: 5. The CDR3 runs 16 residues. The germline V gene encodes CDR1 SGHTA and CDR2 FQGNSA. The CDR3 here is CASSSLAGGYTDTQYF. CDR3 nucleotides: TGTGCCAGCAGCTCCTTAGCGGGGGGGTACACAGATACGCAGTATTTT.

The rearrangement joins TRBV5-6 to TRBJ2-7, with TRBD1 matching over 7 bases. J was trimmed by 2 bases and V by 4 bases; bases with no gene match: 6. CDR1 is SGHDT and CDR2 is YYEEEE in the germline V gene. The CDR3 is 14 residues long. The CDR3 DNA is TGTGCCAGCAGCGTACAGGGGTCGGCCTACGAGCAGTACTTC. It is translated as CASSVQGSAYEQYF.

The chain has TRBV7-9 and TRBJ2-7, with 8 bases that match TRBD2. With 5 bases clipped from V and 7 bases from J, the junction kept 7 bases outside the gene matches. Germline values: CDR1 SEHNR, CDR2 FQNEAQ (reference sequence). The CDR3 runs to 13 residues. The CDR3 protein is CASSDRGGTEQYF. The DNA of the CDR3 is TGTGCCAGCAGCGACCGGGGGGGTACGGAGCAGTACTTC.

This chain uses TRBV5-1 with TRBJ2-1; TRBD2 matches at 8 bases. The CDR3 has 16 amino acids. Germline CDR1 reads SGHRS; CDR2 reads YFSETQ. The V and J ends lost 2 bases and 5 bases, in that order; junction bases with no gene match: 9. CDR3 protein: CASSFLSGTINNEQFF. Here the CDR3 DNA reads TGCGCCAGCAGCTTCCTTAGCGGGACAATCAACAATGAGCAGTTCTTC.